The 11 T cell receptor beta chains reported below all come from one sample, sequenced in a study of T cells after yellow fever vaccination (dated by TCRdb to between 2018 and 2020). Libraries were constructed by 5' RACE. Sequencing was carried out with an Illumina HiSeq 2500. TCRdb reprocessed the public reads (quality trimming at Q25 with fastp, clone calling with MiXCR) and kept in-frame beta chains. Merged by CDR3 protein, the rows form single entries marked with the most common genes and DNA. The sample has hundreds of thousands of distinct CDR3 sequences on record, roughly 12% of them singletons. The ten top clones hold more than 13% of the sample. The sample's treatment or condition, from its label and the paper: live attenuated yellow fever vaccine strain. Sample: PBMCs, taken on the day of the yellow fever booster vaccination. The receptors derive from a man under 40 who received the YFV17D yellow fever vaccine.

This clonotype was seen more than once but under ten times. The chain is built from TRBV20-1 and TRBJ2-5; D not resolved. Trimming pared 5 bases from V and 5 bases from J, leaving 12 bases between. CDR3 length equals 12 residues. The V gene's germline CDR1 is DFQATT and CDR2 SNEGSKA (reference sequence). In nucleotides, the CDR3 is TGCAGTGCTTCTGAATTCGGGGAGACCCAGTACTTC. Translating gives CSASEFGETQYF.

The chain recombines TRBV7-9 with TRBJ2-1; 7 positions match TRBD1. The CDR3 is 15 amino acids. The V and J ends lost 7 bases and 2 bases, in that order; junction bases with no gene match: 8. Germline CDR1 is SEHNR and CDR2 is FQNEAQ (reference sequence). CDR3 bases: TGTGCCAGCATCCCTTCGGGGACAGCCTACAATGAGCAGTTCTTC. The encoded protein is CASIPSGTAYNEQFF. Combining the CDR3 with reference TRBV7-9 and TRBJ2-1 gives the whole variable domain DTGVSQNPRHKITKRGQNVTFRCDPISEHNRLYWYRQTLGQGPEFLTYFQNEAQLEKSRLLSDRFSAERPKGSFSTLEIQRTEQGDSAMYLCASIPSGTAYNEQFFGPGTRLTVL.

This chain joins TRBV11-1 and TRBJ1-3; TRBD1 matches 10 bases. V gave up 5 bases and J gave up 0 bases; unmatched junction bases: 13. Germline CDR1 and CDR2: SGHAT and FQDESV (reference sequence). This CDR3 has 19 residues. The CDR3: CASSRDRGLSLRSGNTIYF. In DNA form, the CDR3 reads TGTGCCAGCAGCCGTGACAGGGGGCTAAGCCTCCGCTCTGGAAACACCATATATTTT. Using reference TRBV11-1 and TRBJ1-3 for the parts outside the CDR3, the full variable domain is EAEVAQSPRYKITEKSQAVAFWCDPISGHATLYWYRQILGQGPELLVQFQDESVVDDSQLPKDRFSAERLKGVDSTLKIQPAELGDSAMYLCASSRDRGLSLRSGNTIYFGEGSWLTVV.

J is TRBJ2-3 and V is TRBV5-1, with D maybe TRBD1 (8 bases). This CDR3 is built from 15 residues. The V and J ends lost 5 bases and 6 bases respectively, with 19 bases between them. CDR1 is SGHRS and CDR2 is YFSETQ in the germline V gene. The CDR3 DNA reads TGCGCCAGCAGAACGACAGGGGAGGGCATCGATACGCAGTATTTT. Amino acid sequence: CASRTTGEGIDTQYF.

This clonotype appeared a few times. This chain joins TRBV6-1 and TRBJ1-3; 8 bases are a match to TRBD1. Losses at the gene ends were 7 bases for V and 4 bases for J; bases not matched to a gene: 6. CDR3 length: 14 amino acids. Germline-derived CDR1 and CDR2 are MNHNS and SASEGT. The CDR3 region has the DNA TGTGCCAGCAAACCGGACAGGGTAGGAAACACCATATATTTT. Amino acids: CASKPDRVGNTIYF.

This clonotype was seen many times. This chain uses TRBV9 with TRBJ2-7; 9 positions agree with TRBD2. The germline V gene has CDR1 SGDLS and CDR2 YYNGEE. The CDR3 has 15 residues. V lost 3 bases and J lost 2; bases outside the gene matches: 6. For the CDR3, the DNA is TGTGCCAGCAGCGAAGGTAGCGGGAGTCCCTACGAGCAGTACTTC. The encoded protein is CASSEGSGSPYEQYF. Looking up the rest from reference TRBV9 and TRBJ2-7 gives the full variable domain: DSGVTQTPKHLITATGQRVTLRCSPRSGDLSVYWYQQSLDQGLQFLIQYYNGEERAKGNILERFSAQQFPDLHSELNLSSLELGDSALYFCASSEGSGSPYEQYFGPGTRLTVT.

Comment on this clonotype: One end of the junction varies from germline; a read error may be responsible. This chain links TRBV6-2 or TRBV6-3 with TRBJ1-2; a possible D gene is TRBD1 (6 bases). CDR3 length: 13 amino acids. Germline V gene sequence: CDR1 MNHEY, CDR2 SVGEGT. CDR3 nucleotide sequence: TGTGCCAGCATTTACCTCGGACAGTATGGCTACACCTTC. This encodes CASIYLGQYGYTF.

This clonotype was seen at least ten times. This sequence joins TRBV6-2 or TRBV6-3 and TRBJ2-7; a possible D gene is TRBD1 (5 bases). Per the germline V gene, CDR1 is MNHEY and CDR2 is SVGEGT. This CDR3 region has 12 residues. Trimming stripped 11 bases from V and 1 base from J, with 12 bases between. This CDR3 reads CASNRGSYEQYF. The CDR3 DNA follows: TGTGCCTCAAATAGGGGATCCTACGAGCAGTACTTC.

The V call is TRBV20-1, the J call TRBJ2-5; 11 positions agree with TRBD1. Germline CDR1 reads DFQATT; CDR2 reads SNEGSKA (reference sequence). The J segment lost 6 bases and the V segment lost 6 bases, leaving 6 bases of the junction unmatched. This CDR3 is built from 13 residues. The DNA for the CDR3 is TGCAGTGCCGGACAGGGGGCTCATAAGACCCAGTACTTC. Amino acid sequence: CSAGQGAHKTQYF.

On this clonotype itself: A read error may explain this, as a much larger clone is one base away. V gene TRBV20-1 combines with J gene TRBJ2-7; 10 bases line up with TRBD2. This CDR3 is built from 16 residues. The germline V gene encodes CDR1 DFQATT and CDR2 SNEGSKA (reference sequence). The CDR3 DNA follows: TGCGGTGCTAGTGATCCCCTAGCGGGAGAGTCCTACGAGCAGTACTTC. Encoded protein: CGASDPLAGESYEQYF.

This clonotype was seen only a few times. J is TRBJ2-5 and V is TRBV11-2; D is perhaps TRBD1 or TRBD2 (5 bases each). V was pared by 1 base and J by 3 bases, with 21 bases between. CDR1 is SGHAT, CDR2 FQNNGV, per germline. This CDR3 has 18 residues. CDR3 region: CASSLGVRNYRGEETQYF. In DNA form, the CDR3 reads TGTGCCAGCAGCTTAGGAGTTCGCAACTATCGAGGGGAAGAGACCCAGTACTTC.